This T cell receptor beta chain was sequenced during a study of T cells in Graves' hyperthyroidism and ophthalmopathy (dated by TCRdb to about 2019). In the study overall: Peripheral blood samples were taken at initial diagnosis, before any treatment was given. To identify TCR V-J signatures that set the groups apart, the researchers used a discovery cohort of 100 patients, made up of under 50 with Graves' ophthalmopathy and approximately 57 with stable Graves' hyperthyroidism. Whether ophthalmopathy could be predicted prospectively was tested in an independent validation cohort made up of roughly 19 hyperthyroidism patients plus 17 patients who later progressed to ophthalmopathy. The 85 to 100 discovery patients were divided at random into training and test sets in a 7:3 ratio. In addition, the study compared T-cell repertoires in thyroid tissue and in blood from roughly six Graves' hyperthyroidism patients. After blood sampling, hyperthyroidism patients were treated with methimazole at a starting dose of 30 mg daily, and ophthalmopathy patients were treated with high-dose intravenous methylprednisolone. The paper reports TCR Vbeta CDR3 sequencing of some 140 peripheral blood samples: 40 to 45 ophthalmopathy, under 80 hyperthyroidism and some 17 progressor patients. Overall study results and their limits: Most expanded thyroid clonotypes (frequency above 0.001) were also detected in blood, suggesting blood repertoires may reflect thyroid immune responses. During validation, the model predicted progression to ophthalmopathy a median of around six months ahead of onset, with almost 71% sensitivity and 72% to 85% specificity. No statistical method was used to set the sample size in advance, and investigators knew the group allocation. A 13 V-J signature model separated ophthalmopathy from stable hyperthyroidism, with approximately 86% sensitivity and 81.08% specificity in cross-validation and 80%/75% in testing.

Taken from the germline V gene (reference sequence), the CDR1 and CDR2 loops are GTSNPN and SVGIG. The CDR3, cysteine through phenylalanine, is 13 amino acids long. The CDR3 DNA has 39 bases and is translated from base 1. V ends up 0 bases short and J 8 bases short, with an unmatched junction base count of 6. Amplification of TCR beta CDR3 regions was carried out from RNA transcripts. A first-round RT-PCR of the TCR CDR3 used the HTBI primer set with the Qiagen OneStep RT-PCR kit. Libraries were constructed in a second round of multiplex PCR, after which size selection and purification were carried out. Sequencing of the libraries was done on an Illumina HiSeq2000 using paired-end 100 bp reads. On the authors' methods: SOAPnuke was used to process the raw data, with reads discarded if the reads contained adapters or uncalled bases, had a mean Phred below 15, or lacked an exact constant-primer or identifier match. COPE v1.2.5 was used to merge the high-quality paired reads, and each unique nucleotide sequence was defined as a clonotype. Clonotypes were aligned to IMGT TRBV, TRBD and TRBJ reference segments using MiTCR v1.1. The analysis included only V-J combinations with a frequency above 0.0001, which together covered around 99% of the repertoires. The TCS score was defined as F50 (clonal expansion) divided by E x V (chaos), with BLOSUM62-based TCRdist calculated between CDR3 peptides within each V-J. Welch's t-statistics and random forest reduced 500 to 650 V-J features to 13, which were used in a naive Bayes classifier (R e1071). TCRdb cleaned the public reads at Q25 with fastp, built clones with MiXCR and kept in-frame beta chains. Rows merge per CDR3 protein into single entries with the most common DNA and genes. TCRdb's processing, not the study's, gives the V and J calls here. A total of approximately 400,000 distinct CDR3 sequences appear in this sample, less than 20% of them only once. Approximately 8% of the sample belongs to the ten largest clones.

Stable Graves' hyperthyroidism was defined as no progression to ophthalmopathy during 18 months of follow-up. The hyperthyroidism patients were between 18 and 65 years old and newly diagnosed, with a disease duration of less than 2 months. Patients with uncontrolled infections, other autoimmune diseases, pregnancy or lactation were excluded. Diagnoses were established on the basis of clinical symptoms, serum thyroxine and TRAb, thyroid ultrasound, and orbital computed tomography. PBMCs were separated from about 10 ml of fresh peripheral blood using Ficoll-Paque density gradient centrifugation. Total RNA was extracted with Trizol reagent, and quality was checked on an Agilent 2100 Bioanalyzer. This clonotype has ten or more counts. The clone's antigen remains unknown. No clone much larger than this one lies a single base away; base qualities are absent.

This receptor was taken from a woman between 18 and 29 years old with Graves' hyperthyroidism. Sequencing was performed on blood. In this chain, TRBV30 is recombined with TRBJ1-2; 7 of the junction bases match TRBD1. The DNA is TGTGCCTGGAGTGTGACAGGGATGGGCGGCTACACCTTC. It translates to CAWSVTGMGGYTF.